This TCR beta chain derives from a study of cytomegalovirus exposure and HLA in healthy donors. With 60 Vbeta and 13 Jbeta primers, the PCR was carried out. Clones were read by immunoSEQ multiplex PCR, and TCRdb kept only the in-frame ones, dropping some. The repertoire consists of 150,000 to 200,000 clones, with 70% to 90% occurring once and the leading ten covering approximately 8.5%. The length of the CDR3 is 16 residues. Per the germline V gene, CDR1 is SGHRS and CDR2 is YFSETQ. The J segment lost 1 base and the V segment lost 0 bases, leaving 7 bases of the junction unmatched. Sequencing was carried out using PBMCs. The receptor was isolated from a young man in good health and CMV-seropositive. V usage is TRBV5-1 and J usage is TRBJ2-7, with 7 positions matching TRBD1. Written as DNA, the CDR3 is TGCGCCAGCAGCTTGGACGGGACAGTAAGGTCCTACGAGCAGTACTTC. Translated, it gives CASSLDGTVRSYEQYF.